The 23 T cell receptor beta chains below all came from one sample that was sequenced in a study of T cell responses to AZD1222 COVID-19 vaccine. TCRdb's table, derived via immunoSEQ multiplex PCR, lists solely in-frame clones and lacks some. The table has tens of thousands of clones, approximately 86% seen once. The starting material was peripheral blood, obtained on day 0 of AZD1222 vaccination. The receptors were sampled from an adult in good health.

A few counts support this clone. The chain uses TRBV27 and TRBJ2-7; TRBD1 agrees at 7 bases. The CDR3 has 16 residues. V lost 3 bases to trimming and J lost 2 bases; unmatched junction nucleotides: 10. Germline CDR1 is MNHEY and CDR2 is SMNVEV (reference sequence). CDR3 in DNA: TGTGCCAGCAGTTTTAGGGGACAGCGTTTTCCCTACGAGCAGTACTTC. Translating it yields CASSFRGQRFPYEQYF.

This clone has a handful of counts. This chain connects TRBV20-1 to TRBJ2-7, with a weak D call TRBD2 (5 bases). V lost 6 bases and J lost 6, with 12 bases in between. From germline, CDR1 is DFQATT and CDR2 SNEGSKA (reference sequence). This CDR3 is built from 11 residues. The CDR3, as DNA: TGCAGTGCGAGGCCGGGGAGCGAGCAGTACTTC. This gives the protein CSARPGSEQYF.

This clone was found a few times. This CDR3 is CASSLGGQSGREKLFF. The CDR3 DNA reads as TGTGCCAGCAGCTTAGGGGGACAGTCGGGAAGGGAAAAACTGTTTTTT. The chain carries TRBV7-9 and TRBJ1-4, with TRBD1 identical over 7 bases. From germline, CDR1 is SEHNR and CDR2 FQNEAQ (reference sequence). This CDR3 spans 16 amino acids. After removal of 1 base from V and 8 bases from J, the junction contained 10 bases not matched to a gene.

The chain has TRBV6-5 and TRBJ2-2; 7 nucleotides line up with TRBD1. Germline CDR1 reads MNHEY; CDR2 reads SVGAGI. V dropped 6 bases and J dropped 5; count of bases not matched to a gene: 3. The CDR3 is 13 residues long. In DNA, the CDR3 is TGTGCCAGCAGAACAGGGGAGACCGGGGAGCTGTTTTTT. Protein sequence: CASRTGETGELFF.

This CDR3 reads CASSWGQPNNEQFF. DNA for the CDR3: TGTGCCAGCAGCTGGGGACAGCCTAACAATGAGCAGTTCTTC. This sequence joins TRBV7-2 and TRBJ2-1; TRBD1 agrees at 7 bases. The trim removed 4 bases at V and 5 bases at J, leaving 5 bases unmatched. Germline V gene lookup returns CDR1 SGHTA and CDR2 FQGNSA. This CDR3 has 14 residues.

This clone was counted a single time. The chain employs TRBV7-2 and TRBJ2-7; 8 nucleotides match TRBD2. There are 15 residues in the CDR3. Germline CDR1 is SGHTA and CDR2 is FQGNSA. V lost 0 bases, J lost 4 bases, and 5 bases stayed unmatched. This CDR3 is CASSLARGGTYEQYF. CDR3 nucleotide sequence: TGTGCCAGCAGCTTAGCTCGGGGGGGCACTTACGAGCAGTACTTC.

V and J are TRBV5-1 and TRBJ1-2; no clear D. Trimming pared 0 bases from V and 3 bases from J, leaving 6 bases between. The CDR3 contains 13 residues. CDR1 is SGHRS, CDR2 YFSETQ, per germline. For the CDR3, the DNA is TGCGCCAGCAGCTTGGGGACGGACTATGGCTACACCTTC. Protein sequence: CASSLGTDYGYTF. Looking up the rest from reference TRBV5-1 and TRBJ1-2 gives the full variable domain: KAGVTQTPRYLIKTRGQQVTLSCSPISGHRSVSWYQQTPGQGLQFLFEYFSETQRNKGNFPGRFSGRQFSNSRSEMNVSTLELGDSALYLCASSLGTDYGYTFGSGTRLTVV.

The chain couples TRBV5-1 to TRBJ2-7; 10 positions agree with TRBD2. V dropped 0 bases and J dropped 3; count of bases not matched to a gene: 6. The CDR3 loop spans 16 amino acids. CDR1 SGHRS and CDR2 YFSETQ come from the germline V gene. This CDR3 is CASSLEASGSVYEQYF. The CDR3 DNA reads TGCGCCAGCAGCTTGGAAGCTAGCGGGAGTGTCTACGAGCAGTACTTC.

V and J are TRBV10-1 and TRBJ2-1, with 7 bases aligning to TRBD2. Germline V gene lookup returns CDR1 WNHNN and CDR2 SYGVQD (reference sequence). The CDR3 spans 14 residues. Germline trimming cut 1 base from V and 9 bases from J; bases unmatched to any gene: 6. CDR3 residues: CASSEWVGGSEQFF. The CDR3 nucleotides are TGCGCCAGCAGTGAGTGGGTCGGGGGGTCTGAGCAGTTCTTC.

This chain connects TRBV25-1 to TRBJ2-1; 11 positions match TRBD2. This CDR3 has 15 residues. Germline V CDR1 and CDR2: MGHDK, SYGVNS. V gave up 4 bases and J gave up 4 bases; unmatched junction bases: 3. The CDR3 is CASSVAGGYYNEQFF. CDR3 sequence (DNA): TGTGCCAGCAGTGTAGCGGGAGGGTATTACAATGAGCAGTTCTTC.

The sample holds one count of this clone. This chain connects TRBV2 to TRBJ1-3, with D possibly matching TRBD1 (5 bases). CDR3 length: 13 amino acids. CDR1 and CDR2 (germline): SNHLY, FYNNEI. V was clipped by 4 bases and J by 3 bases, with 7 bases between them. The CDR3 reads CASSGGVGNTIYF. As DNA, the CDR3 is TGTGCCAGCAGTGGAGGGGTTGGAAACACCATATATTTT.

The rearrangement uses TRBV7-2 and TRBJ2-2; D ambiguous. The CDR3 is 14 residues long. CDR1 and CDR2 from the germline V gene are SGHTA and FQGNSA. Trimming stripped 0 bases from V and 4 bases from J, with 6 bases between. This CDR3 is CASSLAWTTGELFF. The CDR3 DNA reads TGTGCCAGCAGCTTAGCTTGGACCACCGGGGAGCTGTTTTTT.

The chain has TRBV9 and TRBJ1-4; no firm D call. In germline, CDR1 is SGDLS, CDR2 YYNGEE. The CDR3 has 14 amino acids. V gave up 0 bases and J gave up 3 bases, with 6 bases separating them. CDR3 in DNA: TGTGCCAGCAGCGTAGACACGGCTAATGAAAAACTGTTTTTT. It translates to CASSVDTANEKLFF.

The chain combines TRBV27 with TRBJ2-1; 16 bases line up with TRBD2. Germline-derived CDR1 and CDR2 are MNHEY and SMNVEV (reference sequence). Losses at the gene ends were 5 bases for V and 4 bases for J; bases not matched to a gene: 8. CDR3 length: 18 amino acids. CDR3 nucleotide sequence: TGTGCCAGCAGTCCCGGGACTAGCGGGGGGGCCGAGTACAATGAGCAGTTCTTC. It specifies CASSPGTSGGAEYNEQFF.

This chain connects TRBV21-1 to TRBJ1-1; the D call in the table, TRBD1, was not verified against the DNA. TRBV21-1 is flagged as a pseudogene. This CDR3 spans 15 amino acids. The CDR3 DNA sequence: TGTGCCAGCAGACGGACAGGCAAAATGAACACTGAAGCTTTCTTT. The encoded protein is CASRRTGKMNTEAFF.

The chain has TRBV3-1 (or the pseudogene TRBV3-2) and TRBJ2-5, with 10 bases identical to TRBD1. Per germline, CDR1 LGHDT and CDR2 YNNKEL (reference sequence). The V segment lost 2 bases and the J segment 3 bases; nucleotides outside the gene matches: 3. The CDR3 sequence is 15 residues long. The DNA for the CDR3 is TGTGCCAGCAGCCAACCTGGACAGGGGGAAGAGACCCAGTACTTC. It yields the protein CASSQPGQGEETQYF.

This chain connects TRBV5-6 to TRBJ2-2; D perhaps matches TRBD1 (5 bases). The CDR3 has 15 residues. V gave up 0 bases and J gave up 2 bases, with 8 bases separating them. Germline V gene sequence: CDR1 SGHDT, CDR2 YYEEEE. The CDR3 spells CASSLGTLNTGELFF. For the CDR3, the DNA is TGTGCCAGCAGCTTGGGGACACTAAACACCGGGGAGCTGTTTTTT.

The rearrangement uses TRBV5-1 and TRBJ2-7, with 8 nucleotides matching TRBD2. Losses at the gene ends were 4 bases for V and 1 base for J; bases not matched to a gene: 4. Germline-derived CDR1 and CDR2 are SGHRS and YFSETQ. CDR3 length: 14 amino acids. For the CDR3, the DNA is TGCGCCAGCAGCCCACTAGCGGAATCCTACGAGCAGTACTTC. It encodes CASSPLAESYEQYF. The variable domain in full, with the rest retrieved from reference TRBV5-1 and TRBJ2-7, is KAGVTQTPRYLIKTRGQQVTLSCSPISGHRSVSWYQQTPGQGLQFLFEYFSETQRNKGNFPGRFSGRQFSNSRSEMNVSTLELGDSALYLCASSPLAESYEQYFGPGTRLTVT.

The genes are TRBV4-1 and TRBJ1-4, with a weak D call TRBD1 (5 bases). V was clipped by 4 bases and J by 7 bases, with 19 bases between them. Germline CDR1 is MGHRA and CDR2 is YSYEKL. The CDR3 covers 16 residues. The CDR3 here is CASSLGQGRMGEKLFF. The CDR3 DNA reads TGCGCCAGCAGCCTCGGCCAGGGAAGGATGGGTGAAAAACTGTTTTTT.

V is TRBV7-3 and J is TRBJ1-2; 9 bases are a match to TRBD1. V gave up 2 bases and J gave up 4 bases; unmatched junction bases: 5. This CDR3 is built from 15 residues. CDR1 is SGHTA, CDR2 FQGTGA, per germline. CDR3: CASSLDGTGSYGYTF. In nucleotides, the CDR3 is TGTGCCAGCAGCTTAGACGGGACAGGGTCCTATGGCTACACCTTC.

This sequence joins TRBV24-1 and TRBJ2-1, with 11 bases that match TRBD2. This CDR3 comprises 16 residues. The V segment lost 3 bases and the J segment 0 bases; nucleotides outside the gene matches: 0. Per germline, CDR1 KGHDR and CDR2 SFDVKD. Written as DNA, the CDR3 is TGTGCCACCAGTGATCTAGCGGGGGGCTCCTACAATGAGCAGTTCTTC. Translating gives CATSDLAGGSYNEQFF.

This chain uses TRBV5-4 with TRBJ1-2; TRBD1 matches at 8 bases. CDR3 length: 15 residues. V gave up 2 bases and J gave up 4 bases; unmatched junction bases: 7. Germline CDR1 SGHNT, CDR2 YYREEE (reference sequence). The CDR3 reads CASSLSPTGGYGYTF. The CDR3 nucleotides read TGTGCCAGCAGCTTAAGCCCTACAGGGGGCTATGGCTACACCTTC.

The chain recombines TRBV28 with TRBJ1-5; no definite D call. Germline CDR1 reads MDHEN; CDR2 reads SYDVKM. The CDR3 totals 11 residues. The V gene lost 3 bases and the J gene lost 6 bases, with 3 bases spanning the gap. This CDR3 reads CASSFGQPQHF. In nucleotides, the CDR3 is TGTGCCAGCAGTTTTGGTCAGCCCCAGCATTTT.